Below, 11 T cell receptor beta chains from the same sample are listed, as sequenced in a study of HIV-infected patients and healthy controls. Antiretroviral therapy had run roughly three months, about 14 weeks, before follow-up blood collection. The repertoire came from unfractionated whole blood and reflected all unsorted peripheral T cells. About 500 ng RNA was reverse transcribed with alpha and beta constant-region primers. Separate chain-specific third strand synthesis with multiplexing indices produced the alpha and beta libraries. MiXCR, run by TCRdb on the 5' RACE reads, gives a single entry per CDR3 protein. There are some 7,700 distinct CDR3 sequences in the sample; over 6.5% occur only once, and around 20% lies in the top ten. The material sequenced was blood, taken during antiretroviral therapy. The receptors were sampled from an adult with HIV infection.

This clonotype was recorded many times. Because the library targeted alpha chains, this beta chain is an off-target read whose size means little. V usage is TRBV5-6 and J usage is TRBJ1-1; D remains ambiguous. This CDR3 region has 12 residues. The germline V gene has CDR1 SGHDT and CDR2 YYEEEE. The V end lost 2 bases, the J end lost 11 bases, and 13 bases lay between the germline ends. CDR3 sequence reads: CASSLGFTLAFF. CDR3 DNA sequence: TGTGCCAGCAGCTTAGGGTTTACCCTGGCTTTCTTT.

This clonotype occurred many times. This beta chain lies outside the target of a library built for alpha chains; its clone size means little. CDR3 bases: TGTGCCAGCAGCTTAGAATCCACAGATACGCAGTATTTT. This sequence encodes CASSLESTDTQYF. This rearrangement joins TRBV7-9 to TRBJ2-3, with D unclear. This CDR3 comprises 13 residues. The germline V gene has CDR1 SEHNR and CDR2 FQNEAQ (reference sequence). V shed 1 base and J shed 2 bases, with 4 bases lying between them.

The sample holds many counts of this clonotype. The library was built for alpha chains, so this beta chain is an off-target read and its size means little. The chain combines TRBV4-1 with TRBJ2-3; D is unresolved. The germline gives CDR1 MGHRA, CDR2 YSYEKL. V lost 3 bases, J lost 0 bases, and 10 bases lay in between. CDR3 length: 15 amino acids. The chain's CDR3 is CASSHVRTSTDTQYF. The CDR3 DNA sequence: TGCGCCAGCAGCCACGTCAGGACCAGCACAGATACGCAGTATTTT.

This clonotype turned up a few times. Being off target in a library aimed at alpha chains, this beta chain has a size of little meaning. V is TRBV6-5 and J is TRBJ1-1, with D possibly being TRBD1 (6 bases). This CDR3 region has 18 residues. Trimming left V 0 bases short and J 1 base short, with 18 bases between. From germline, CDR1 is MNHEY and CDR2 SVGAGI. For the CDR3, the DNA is TGTGCCAGCAGTTACTCGATTTTAGGAGGGGGGTGGAACACTGAAGCTTTCTTT. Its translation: CASSYSILGGGWNTEAFF.

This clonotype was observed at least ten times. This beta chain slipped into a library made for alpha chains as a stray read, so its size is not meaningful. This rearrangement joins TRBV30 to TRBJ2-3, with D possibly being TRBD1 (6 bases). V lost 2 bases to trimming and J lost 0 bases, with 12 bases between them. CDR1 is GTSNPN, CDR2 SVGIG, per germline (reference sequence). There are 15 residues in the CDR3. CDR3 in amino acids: CAWSPDSTSTDTQYF. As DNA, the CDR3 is TGTGCCTGGAGTCCGGACAGTACTAGCACAGATACGCAGTATTTT. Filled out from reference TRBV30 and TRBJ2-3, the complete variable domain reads SQTIHQWPATLVQPVGSPLSLECTVEGTSNPNLYWYRQAAGRGLQLLFYSVGIGQISSEVPQNLSASRPQDRQFILSSKKLLLSDSGFYLCAWSPDSTSTDTQYFGPGTRLTVL.

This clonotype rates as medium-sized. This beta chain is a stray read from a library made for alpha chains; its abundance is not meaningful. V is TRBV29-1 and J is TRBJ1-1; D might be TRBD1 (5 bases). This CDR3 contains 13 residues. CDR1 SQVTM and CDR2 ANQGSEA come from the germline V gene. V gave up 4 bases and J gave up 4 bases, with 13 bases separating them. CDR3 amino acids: CSVGRVGGTEAFF. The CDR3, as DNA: TGCAGCGTTGGTCGGGTTGGGGGCACTGAAGCTTTCTTT.

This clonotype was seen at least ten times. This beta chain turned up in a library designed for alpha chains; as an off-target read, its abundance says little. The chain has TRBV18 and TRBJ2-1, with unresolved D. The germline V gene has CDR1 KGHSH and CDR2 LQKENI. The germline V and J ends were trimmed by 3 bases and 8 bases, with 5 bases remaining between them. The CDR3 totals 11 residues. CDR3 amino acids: CASSPEDEQFF. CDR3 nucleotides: TGTGCCAGCTCACCTGAGGATGAGCAGTTCTTC.

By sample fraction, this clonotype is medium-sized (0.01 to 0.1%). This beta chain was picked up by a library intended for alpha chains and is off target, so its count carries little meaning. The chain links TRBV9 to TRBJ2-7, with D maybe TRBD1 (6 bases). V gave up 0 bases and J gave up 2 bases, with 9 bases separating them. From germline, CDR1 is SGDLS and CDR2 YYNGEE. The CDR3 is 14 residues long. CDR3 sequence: CASSVGDRTYEQYF. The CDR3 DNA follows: TGTGCCAGCAGCGTAGGCGACAGGACCTACGAGCAGTACTTC.

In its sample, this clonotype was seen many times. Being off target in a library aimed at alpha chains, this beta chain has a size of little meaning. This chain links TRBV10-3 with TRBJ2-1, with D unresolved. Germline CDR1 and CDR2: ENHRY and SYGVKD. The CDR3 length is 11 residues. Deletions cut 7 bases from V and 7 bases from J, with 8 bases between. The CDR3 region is CAITGSNEQFF. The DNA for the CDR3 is TGTGCCATCACCGGTAGTAATGAGCAGTTCTTC.

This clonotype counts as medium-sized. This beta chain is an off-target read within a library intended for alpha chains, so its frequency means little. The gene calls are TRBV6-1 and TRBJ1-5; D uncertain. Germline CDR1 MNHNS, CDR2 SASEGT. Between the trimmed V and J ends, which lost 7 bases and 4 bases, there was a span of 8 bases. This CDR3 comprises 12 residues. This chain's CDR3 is CASMDLNQPQHF. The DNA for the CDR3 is TGTGCCAGCATGGATCTGAATCAGCCCCAGCATTTT.

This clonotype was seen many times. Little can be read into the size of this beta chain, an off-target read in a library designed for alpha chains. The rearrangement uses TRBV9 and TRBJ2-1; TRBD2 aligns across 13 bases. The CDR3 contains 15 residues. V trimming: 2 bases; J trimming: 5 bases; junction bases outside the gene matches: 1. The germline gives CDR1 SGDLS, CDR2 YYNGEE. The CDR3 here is CASSVGLAGDNEQFF. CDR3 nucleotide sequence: TGTGCCAGCAGCGTCGGACTAGCGGGGGACAATGAGCAGTTCTTC. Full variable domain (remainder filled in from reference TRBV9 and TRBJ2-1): DSGVTQTPKHLITATGQRVTLRCSPRSGDLSVYWYQQSLDQGLQFLIQYYNGEERAKGNILERFSAQQFPDLHSELNLSSLELGDSALYFCASSVGLAGDNEQFFGPGTRLTVL.